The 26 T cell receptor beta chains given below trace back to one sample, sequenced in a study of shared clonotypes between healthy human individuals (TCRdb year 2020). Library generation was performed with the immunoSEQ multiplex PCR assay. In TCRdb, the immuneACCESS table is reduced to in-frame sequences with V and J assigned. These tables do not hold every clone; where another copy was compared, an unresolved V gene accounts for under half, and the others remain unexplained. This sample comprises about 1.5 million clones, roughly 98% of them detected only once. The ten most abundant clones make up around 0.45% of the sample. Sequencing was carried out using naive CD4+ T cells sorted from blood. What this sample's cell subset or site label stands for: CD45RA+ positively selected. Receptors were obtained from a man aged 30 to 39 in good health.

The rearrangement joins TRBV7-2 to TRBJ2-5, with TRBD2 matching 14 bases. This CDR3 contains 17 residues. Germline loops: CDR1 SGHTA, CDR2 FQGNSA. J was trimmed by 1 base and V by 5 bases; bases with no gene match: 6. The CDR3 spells CASSPKGLAGVQETQYF. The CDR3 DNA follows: TGTGCCAGCAGCCCAAAGGGACTAGCGGGAGTCCAAGAGACCCAGTACTTC.

The CDR3 here is CASSQSGRKGIEQFF. The CDR3 region has the DNA TGTGCCAGCAGTCAAAGCGGGAGGAAGGGTATTGAGCAGTTCTTC. The chain employs TRBV7-8 and TRBJ2-1; 9 bases match TRBD2. The germline V gene encodes CDR1 SGHVS and CDR2 FQNEAQ. Trimming cost V 6 bases and J 9 bases; bases outside gene matches: 12. This CDR3 contains 15 residues.

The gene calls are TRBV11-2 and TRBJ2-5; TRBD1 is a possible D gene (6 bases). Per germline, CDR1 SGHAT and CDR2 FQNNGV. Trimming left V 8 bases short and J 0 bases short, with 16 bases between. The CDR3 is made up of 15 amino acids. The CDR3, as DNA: TGTGCCAGCGAAGATTCTACAGGGAACCAAGAGACCCAGTACTTC. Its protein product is CASEDSTGNQETQYF.

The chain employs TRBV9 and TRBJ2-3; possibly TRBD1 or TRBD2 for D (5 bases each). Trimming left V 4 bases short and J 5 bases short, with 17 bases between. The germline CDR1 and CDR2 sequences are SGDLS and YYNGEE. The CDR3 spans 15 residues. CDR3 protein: CASSPNPGTEDTQYF. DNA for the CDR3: TGTGCCAGCAGCCCTAATCCTGGGACGGAAGATACGCAGTATTTT.

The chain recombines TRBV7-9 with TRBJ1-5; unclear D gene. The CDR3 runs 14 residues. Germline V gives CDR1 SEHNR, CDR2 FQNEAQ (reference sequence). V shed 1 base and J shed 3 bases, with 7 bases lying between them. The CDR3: CASSLGSNNQPQHF. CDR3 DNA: TGTGCCAGCAGCTTAGGTTCGAACAATCAGCCCCAGCATTTT.

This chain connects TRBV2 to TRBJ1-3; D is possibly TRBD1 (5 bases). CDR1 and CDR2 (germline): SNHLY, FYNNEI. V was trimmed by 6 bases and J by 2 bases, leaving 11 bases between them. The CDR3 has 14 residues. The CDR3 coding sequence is TGTGCCAGCAGGGACAATCTCCCTGGAAACACCATATATTTT. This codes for CASRDNLPGNTIYF.

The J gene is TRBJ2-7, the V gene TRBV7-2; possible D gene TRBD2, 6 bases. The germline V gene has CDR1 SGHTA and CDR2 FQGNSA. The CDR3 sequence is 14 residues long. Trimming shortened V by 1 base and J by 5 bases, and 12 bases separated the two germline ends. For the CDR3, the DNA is TGTGCCAGCAGCTTAGTGGGAGGCCTCAACGAGCAGTACTTC. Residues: CASSLVGGLNEQYF.

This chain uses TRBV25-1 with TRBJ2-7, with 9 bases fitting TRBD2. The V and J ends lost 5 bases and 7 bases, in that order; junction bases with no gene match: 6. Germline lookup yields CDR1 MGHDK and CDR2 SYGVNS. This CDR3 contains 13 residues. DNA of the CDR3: TGTGCCAGCAGTAAGAGGACTAGCGAAGAGCAGTACTTC. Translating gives CASSKRTSEEQYF.

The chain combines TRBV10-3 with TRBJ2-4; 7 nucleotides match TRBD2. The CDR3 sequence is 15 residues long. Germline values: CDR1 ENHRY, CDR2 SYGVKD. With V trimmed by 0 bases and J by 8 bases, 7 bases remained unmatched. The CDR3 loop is CAISESLGGRDIQYF. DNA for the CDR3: TGTGCCATCAGTGAGTCACTGGGGGGGAGGGACATTCAGTACTTC.

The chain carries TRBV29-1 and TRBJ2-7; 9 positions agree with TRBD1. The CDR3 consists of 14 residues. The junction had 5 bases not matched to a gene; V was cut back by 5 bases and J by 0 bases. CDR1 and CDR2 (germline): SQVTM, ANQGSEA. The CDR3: CSVRKTGGSYEQYF. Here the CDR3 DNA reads TGCAGCGTTAGGAAGACAGGGGGCTCCTACGAGCAGTACTTC.

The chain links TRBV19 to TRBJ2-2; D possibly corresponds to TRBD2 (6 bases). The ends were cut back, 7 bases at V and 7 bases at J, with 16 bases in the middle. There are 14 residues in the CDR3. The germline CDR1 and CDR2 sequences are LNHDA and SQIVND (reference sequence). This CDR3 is CASTTLGGSGELFF. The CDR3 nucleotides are TGTGCCAGTACCACCCTCGGAGGGAGCGGGGAGCTGTTTTTT.

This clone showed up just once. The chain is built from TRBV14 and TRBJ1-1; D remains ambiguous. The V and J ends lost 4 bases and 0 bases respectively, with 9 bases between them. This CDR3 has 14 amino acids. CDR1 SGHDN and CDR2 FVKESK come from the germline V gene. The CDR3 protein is CASSPLAVNTEAFF. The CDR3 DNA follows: TGTGCCAGCAGCCCTCTGGCCGTGAACACTGAAGCTTTCTTT.

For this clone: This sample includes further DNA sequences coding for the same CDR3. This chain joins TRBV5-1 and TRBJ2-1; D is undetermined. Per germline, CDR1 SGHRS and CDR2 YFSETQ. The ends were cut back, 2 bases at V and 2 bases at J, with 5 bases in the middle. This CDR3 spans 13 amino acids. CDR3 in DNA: TGCGCCAGCAGCTTATCGGCCTACAATGAGCAGTTCTTC. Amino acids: CASSLSAYNEQFF.

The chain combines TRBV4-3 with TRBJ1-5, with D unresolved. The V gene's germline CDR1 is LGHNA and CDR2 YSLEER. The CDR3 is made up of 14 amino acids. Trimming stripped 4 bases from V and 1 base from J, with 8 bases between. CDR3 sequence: CASSREYSNQPQHF. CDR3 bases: TGCGCCAGCAGCCGAGAATACAGCAATCAGCCCCAGCATTTT.

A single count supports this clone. CDR3 sequence: CASSQTSGTASYEQYF. The CDR3 coding sequence is TGTGCCAGCAGCCAAACTTCCGGGACAGCCTCCTACGAGCAGTACTTC. The chain combines TRBV11-2 with TRBJ2-7; 7 bases are a match to TRBD1. CDR1 and CDR2 (germline): SGHAT, FQNNGV. This CDR3 comprises 16 residues. With V trimmed by 5 bases and J by 0 bases, 10 bases remained unmatched.

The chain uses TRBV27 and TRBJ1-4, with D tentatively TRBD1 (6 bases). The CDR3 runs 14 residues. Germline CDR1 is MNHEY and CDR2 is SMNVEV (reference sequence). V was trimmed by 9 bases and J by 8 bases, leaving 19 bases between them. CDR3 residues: CASHPPGDSEKLFF. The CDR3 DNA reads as TGTGCCAGTCATCCCCCAGGGGACTCGGAAAAACTGTTTTTT.

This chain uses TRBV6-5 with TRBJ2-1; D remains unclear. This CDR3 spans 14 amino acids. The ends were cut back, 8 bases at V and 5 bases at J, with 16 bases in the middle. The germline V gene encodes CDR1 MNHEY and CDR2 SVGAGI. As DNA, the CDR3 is TGTGCCAGCGCACGGGCAGGATATGACAATGAGCAGTTCTTC. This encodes CASARAGYDNEQFF.

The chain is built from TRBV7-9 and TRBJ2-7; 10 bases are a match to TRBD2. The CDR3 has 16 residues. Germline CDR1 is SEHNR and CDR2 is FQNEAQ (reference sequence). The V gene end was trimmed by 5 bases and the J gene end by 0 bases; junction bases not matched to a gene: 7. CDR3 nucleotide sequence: TGTGCCAGCAGCACCTCCCTAGCGGGAGCCTCCTACGAGCAGTACTTC. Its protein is CASSTSLAGASYEQYF.

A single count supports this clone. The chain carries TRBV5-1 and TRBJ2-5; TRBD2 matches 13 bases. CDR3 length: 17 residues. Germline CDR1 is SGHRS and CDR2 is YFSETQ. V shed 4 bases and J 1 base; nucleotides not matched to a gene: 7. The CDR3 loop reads CASSPRGTSGVQETQYF. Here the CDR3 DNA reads TGCGCCAGCAGCCCGCGAGGGACTAGCGGGGTCCAAGAGACCCAGTACTTC.

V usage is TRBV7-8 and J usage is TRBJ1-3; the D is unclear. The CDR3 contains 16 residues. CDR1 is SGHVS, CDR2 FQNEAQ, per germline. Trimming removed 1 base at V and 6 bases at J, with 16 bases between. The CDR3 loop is CASSLGPLVPVNTIYF. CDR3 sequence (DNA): TGTGCCAGCAGCTTAGGTCCGCTCGTCCCGGTAAACACCATATATTTT.

CDR3 residues: CASKEGTSGYTF. The CDR3, as DNA: TGTGCCAGCAAGGAGGGAACATCGGGCTACACCTTC. The rearrangement joins TRBV2 to TRBJ1-2, with unresolved D. Trimming pared 7 bases from V and 8 bases from J, leaving 14 bases between. The length of the CDR3 is 12 residues. Germline-derived CDR1 and CDR2 are SNHLY and FYNNEI.

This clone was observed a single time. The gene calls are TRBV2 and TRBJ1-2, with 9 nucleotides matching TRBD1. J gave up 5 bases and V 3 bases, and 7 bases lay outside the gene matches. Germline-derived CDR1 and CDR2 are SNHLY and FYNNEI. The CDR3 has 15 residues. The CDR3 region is CASSERDRAYYGYTF. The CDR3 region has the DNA TGTGCCAGCAGTGAGAGGGACAGGGCTTATTATGGCTACACCTTC. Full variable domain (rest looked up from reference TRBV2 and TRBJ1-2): EPEVTQTPSHQVTQMGQEVILRCVPISNHLYFYWYRQILGQKVEFLVSFYNNEISEKSEIFDDQFSVERPDGSNFTLKIRSTKLEDSAMYFCASSERDRAYYGYTFGSGTRLTVV.

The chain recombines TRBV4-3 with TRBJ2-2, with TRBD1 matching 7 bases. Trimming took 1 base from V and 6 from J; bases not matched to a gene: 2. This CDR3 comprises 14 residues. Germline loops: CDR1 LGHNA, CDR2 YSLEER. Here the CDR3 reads CASSQGTGAGELFF. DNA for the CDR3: TGCGCCAGCAGCCAAGGCACAGGGGCCGGGGAGCTGTTTTTT.

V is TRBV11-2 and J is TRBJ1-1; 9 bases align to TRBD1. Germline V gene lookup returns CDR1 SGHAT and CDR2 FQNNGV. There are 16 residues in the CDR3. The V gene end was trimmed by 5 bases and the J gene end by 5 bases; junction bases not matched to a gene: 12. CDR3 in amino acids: CASSEHRGRRWTEAFF. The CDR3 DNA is TGTGCCAGCAGCGAACACAGGGGGCGCCGATGGACTGAAGCTTTCTTT. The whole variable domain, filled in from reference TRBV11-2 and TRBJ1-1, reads EAGVAQSPRYKIIEKRQSVAFWCNPISGHATLYWYQQILGQGPKLLIQFQNNGVVDDSQLPKDRFSAERLKGVDSTLKIQPAKLEDSAVYLCASSEHRGRRWTEAFFGQGTRLTVV.

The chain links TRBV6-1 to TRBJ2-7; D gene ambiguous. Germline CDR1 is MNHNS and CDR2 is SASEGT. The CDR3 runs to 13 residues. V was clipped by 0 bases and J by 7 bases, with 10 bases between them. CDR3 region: CASSEAPLWEQYF. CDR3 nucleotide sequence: TGTGCCAGCAGTGAAGCGCCGTTATGGGAGCAGTACTTC.

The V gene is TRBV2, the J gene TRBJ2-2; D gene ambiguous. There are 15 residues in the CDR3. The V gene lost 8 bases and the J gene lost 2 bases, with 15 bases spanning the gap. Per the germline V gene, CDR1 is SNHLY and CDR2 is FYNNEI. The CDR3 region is CASCSDGTNTGELFF. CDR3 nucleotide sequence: TGTGCCAGCTGTTCGGACGGAACCAACACCGGGGAGCTGTTTTTT.